This entry concerns a single TCR beta chain. Method: immunoSEQ multiplex PCR; TCRdb's copy keeps in-frame clones and lacks some. Of some 120,000 clones in the sample, around nine tenths were seen once. This entry comes from a study of PD-1 blockade in mismatch repair-deficient tumors. Study summary: Patients had around 12 mismatch repair-deficient cancer types, all previously treated and progressing.

The germline CDR1 and CDR2 sequences are SNHLY and FYNNEI. Losses at the gene ends were 6 bases for V and 4 bases for J; bases not matched to a gene: 1. This CDR3 has 13 residues. This chain joins TRBV2 and TRBJ2-1, with 9 bases lining up with TRBD1. Specimen: peripheral blood, collected approximately 72 weeks after starting pembrolizumab. The clonotype was recovered from an adult with mismatch repair-deficient cancer. The CDR3 DNA is TGTGCCAGCAGAGGACAGGGGTACAATGAGCAGTTCTTC. Its translation is CASRGQGYNEQFF.